The next 17 T cell receptor beta chains were all read from a single sample in a study of T cell changes during pregnancy in multiple sclerosis. Only in-frame clones appear in the TCRdb table, and some are missing; sequencing was by immunoSEQ multiplex PCR. The sample has some 52,000 clones; approximately 92% are singletons. This specimen consisted of CD4+ T cells from peripheral blood mononuclear cells, obtained in the third trimester of pregnancy. Receptors originate from a female donor with multiple sclerosis, enrolled in a pregnancy study.

This chain uses TRBV9 with TRBJ2-1; 10 bases are a match to TRBD2. The CDR3 consists of 19 residues. The J segment lost 2 bases and the V segment lost 1 base, leaving 12 bases of the junction unmatched. Germline V lookup: CDR1 SGDLS, CDR2 YYNGEE. In DNA, the CDR3 is TGTGCCAGCAGCGTACTTCCAGCGGGAGGGTTGGGAACCTACAATGAGCAGTTCTTC. It translates to CASSVLPAGGLGTYNEQFF.

The rearrangement joins TRBV2 to TRBJ2-7; maybe TRBD2 (6 bases). Looked up from germline, CDR1 is SNHLY and CDR2 is FYNNEI. Trimming removed 7 bases at V and 0 bases at J, with 10 bases between. The CDR3 is made up of 13 amino acids. The CDR3 coding sequence is TGTGCCAGCACTAGCGAAAGCTCCTACGAGCAGTACTTC. It translates to CASTSESSYEQYF.

J is TRBJ1-1 and V is TRBV6-5; 9 nucleotides line up with TRBD1. With 6 bases clipped from V and 1 base from J, the junction kept 3 bases outside the gene matches. In germline, CDR1 is MNHEY, CDR2 SVGAGI. The CDR3 runs to 14 residues. CDR3 DNA: TGTGCCAGCAGGGGGACAGGGACGAACACTGAAGCTTTCTTT. Its protein is CASRGTGTNTEAFF.

For the CDR3, the DNA is TGTGCCAGTAGTCTCACGTCGGACACGCCGCGGTATTTT. Protein product: CASSLTSDTPRYF. The rearrangement joins TRBV19 to TRBJ2-3; weak D call: TRBD1 (5 bases). The CDR3 loop spans 13 amino acids. Germline V gives CDR1 LNHDA, CDR2 SQIVND (reference sequence). With 5 bases removed from V and 14 bases from J, the gap between germline ends came to 20 bases.

The chain recombines TRBV19 with TRBJ1-2, with 8 bases that match TRBD1. The CDR3 sequence is 15 residues long. After removal of 4 bases from V and 3 bases from J, the junction contained 7 bases not matched to a gene. Per the germline V gene, CDR1 is LNHDA and CDR2 is SQIVND (reference sequence). Here the CDR3 DNA reads TGTGCCAGTAGTACTGGGACAGGCGAGTACTATGGCTACACCTTC. It codes for CASSTGTGEYYGYTF.

The V and J genes are TRBV6-1 and TRBJ1-5, with 10 bases identical to TRBD1. The CDR3 contains 17 residues. CDR1 is MNHNS, CDR2 SASEGT, per germline. The ends lost 4 bases at V and 1 base at J; junction bases unmatched: 7. CDR3: CASSGGTGVGSNQPQHF. In DNA form, the CDR3 reads TGTGCCAGCAGTGGGGGGACAGGGGTCGGGAGCAATCAGCCCCAGCATTTT.

The rearrangement links TRBV7-9 to TRBJ1-2, with D possibly matching TRBD1 (5 bases). The CDR3 extends over 15 amino acids. V was pared by 7 bases and J by 5 bases, with 20 bases between. Looked up from germline, CDR1 is SEHNR and CDR2 is FQNEAQ (reference sequence). CDR3 in DNA: TGTGCCAGCAAAGGGGCAGGCGATCGCCTTTATGGCTACACCTTC. The encoded protein is CASKGAGDRLYGYTF.

As for this clone: This same CDR3 is encoded by further DNA sequences in the sample. J is TRBJ1-5 and V is TRBV7-2, with D possibly TRBD1 on 5 matching bases. Germline V gene data show CDR1 as SGHTA and CDR2 as FQGNSA. CDR3 length: 15 amino acids. The V end was cut by 5 bases, the J end by 4 bases, with 15 bases between. The CDR3, as DNA: TGTGCCAGCAGCCTAACCGCCTCAGGGAATCAGCCCCAGCATTTT. This codes for CASSLTASGNQPQHF.

The chain couples TRBV7-3 to TRBJ1-1; no reliable D call. The germline V and J ends were trimmed by 0 bases and 4 bases, with 6 bases remaining between them. Germline CDR1 reads SGHTA; CDR2 reads FQGTGA. This CDR3 is 13 amino acids long. DNA for the CDR3: TGTGCCAGCAGCTTAACGTACGGCACTGAAGCTTTCTTT. Its translation: CASSLTYGTEAFF.

The chain combines TRBV13 with TRBJ1-1; weak D call: TRBD1 (6 bases). The V gene lost 5 bases and the J gene lost 4 bases, with 20 bases spanning the gap. The CDR3 sequence is 16 residues long. Germline assignment: CDR1 PRHDT and CDR2 FYEKMQ (reference sequence). The CDR3 bases are TGTGCCAGCAGCCCAGATCTTGGGACACGGCCCACTGAAGCTTTCTTT. Protein sequence: CASSPDLGTRPTEAFF.

This sequence joins TRBV7-9 and TRBJ1-1; possible D gene TRBD1, 5 bases. CDR3 length: 15 amino acids. Germline lookup yields CDR1 SEHNR and CDR2 FQNEAQ (reference sequence). Trimming stripped 1 base from V and 3 bases from J, with 12 bases between. The CDR3 nucleotides are TGTGCCAGCAGCTTAGGGGCCAGGGAAGACACTGAAGCTTTCTTT. Its translation is CASSLGAREDTEAFF.

This chain uses TRBV28 with TRBJ1-2; 7 nucleotides align to TRBD1. The germline gives CDR1 MDHEN, CDR2 SYDVKM. The CDR3 is 12 amino acids. J lost 10 bases, V lost 4 bases, and 6 bases had no gene match. The CDR3 DNA reads as TGTGCCAGCAGTTCGCTAACAGGGGCCTACACCTTC. This translates into CASSSLTGAYTF.

The rearrangement links TRBV5-1 to TRBJ1-1; 9 positions match TRBD1. CDR3 length equals 16 residues. Germline lookup yields CDR1 SGHRS and CDR2 YFSETQ. Trimming cost V 0 bases and J 3 bases; bases outside gene matches: 6. This CDR3 is CASSLDTGQGYTEAFF. In DNA, the CDR3 is TGCGCCAGCAGCTTGGACACGGGACAGGGCTACACTGAAGCTTTCTTT.

CDR3 residues: CASSTQTARNGYTF. The CDR3 nucleotides read TGTGCCAGCAGTACCCAGACAGCCCGGAATGGCTACACCTTC. This chain connects TRBV25-1 to TRBJ1-2; D is possibly TRBD1 (5 bases). V was pared by 5 bases and J by 6 bases, with 16 bases between. The CDR3 runs to 14 residues. Germline V gives CDR1 MGHDK, CDR2 SYGVNS.

The rearrangement uses TRBV4-1 and TRBJ2-1, with D maybe TRBD2 (6 bases). V lost 3 bases to trimming and J lost 10 bases, with 25 bases between them. This CDR3 has 17 residues. Looked up from germline, CDR1 is MGHRA and CDR2 is YSYEKL. The DNA for the CDR3 is TGCGCCAGCAGCCACCCACTGGGCCCCGGGACTCCTTTAGAGCAGTTCTTC. This sequence encodes CASSHPLGPGTPLEQFF.

The genes are TRBV15 and TRBJ1-4, with unresolved D. Between the trimmed V and J ends, which lost 9 bases and 7 bases, there was a span of 18 bases. The CDR3 totals 14 residues. CDR1 is LNHNV and CDR2 is YYDKDF in the germline V gene (reference sequence). CDR3 protein: CATSNHIRGEKLFF. CDR3 in DNA: TGTGCCACGAGTAATCATATCCGGGGTGAAAAACTGTTTTTT.

This sequence joins TRBV4-2 and TRBJ2-7; TRBD2 matches 11 bases. V lost 2 bases to trimming and J lost 6 bases; unmatched junction nucleotides: 3. CDR1 LGHNA and CDR2 YNFKEQ come from the germline V gene. The CDR3 length is 14 residues. CDR3 in amino acids: CASSQLAGGGEQYF. In DNA form, the CDR3 reads TGTGCCAGCAGCCAACTAGCGGGAGGAGGCGAGCAGTACTTC.